Below, one TCR beta chain is given with its context. Its target is not known. This record comes from a study of cytotoxic CD8 clonotypes in ibrutinib-treated CLL. Whole-study context: After a median of about 70 months, some 14 patients stayed remitted and approximately twelve progressed; responses had been partial in around 25 and complete in 2.

General study points: Relative to age-matched healthy donors, clonality at baseline was higher, and it tracked circulating CD8+ T-cell counts.

Using immunoSEQ multiplex PCR, the repertoire was profiled, and TCRdb retains in-frame clones only, with some absent. The repertoire consists of about 72,000 clones, with around 68% occurring once and the leading ten covering 5.7%. The V segment lost 0 bases and the J segment 0 bases; nucleotides outside the gene matches: 7. Germline V gives CDR1 LGHNA, CDR2 YSLEER. CDR3 length: 19 amino acids. Specimen: PBMCs, collected after 12 months of ibrutinib treatment. V is TRBV4-3 and J is TRBJ2-3; 12 bases agree with TRBD2. The source is a human donor with chronic lymphocytic leukemia. In DNA, the CDR3 is TGCGCCAGCAGCCAAGATCTCCCAGGACTAGCGGGGAGCACAGATACGCAGTATTTT. This translates into CASSQDLPGLAGSTDTQYF.